A selection of T cell receptor beta chains follows, all from one sample in a study of blood T cells in healthy people across ages. TCRdb re-analysed the 5' RACE reads in MiXCR, keeping a single row per CDR3 protein. The table lists 1 million to 1.2 million distinct CDR3 sequences, roughly two fifths of them singletons, with around 13% in the top ten. Sample: blood. Receptors originate from a man younger than 35 in good health. CDR3s include the opening cysteine and the closing phenylalanine or tryptophan. A D gene is named only where the DNA matches it firmly. Clone sizes are given selectively: once, few, many, or a class where the clone is expanded.

d_gene,v_gene,j_gene,abundance,CDR3nt,CDR3aa
.,TRBV14,TRBJ1-1,few,TGTGCCAGCAGCCCTTTCGGGACCGATTACACTGAAGCTTTCTTT,CASSPFGTDYTEAFF
.,TRBV4-3,TRBJ2-1,many,TGCGCCAGCAGCCTCGGTATAATCGCCTACAATGAGCAGTTCTTC,CASSLGIIAYNEQFF
TRBD2,TRBV3-1,TRBJ2-1,few,TGTGCCAGCAGCCAACCCTCATACCCCCAACTAGCGGGAGCATACAATGAGCAGTTCTTC,CASSQPSYPQLAGAYNEQFF
.,TRBV5-1,TRBJ2-6,.,TGCGCCAGCAGCTTGGGCAGCCCCCTCCCTTTCGGGGCCAACGTCCTGACTTTC,CASSLGSPLPFGANVLTF
.,TRBV29-1,TRBJ1-1,many,TGCAGCGGGGGACGCCTTAACACTGAAGCTTTCTTT,CSGGRLNTEAFF
.,TRBV11-2,TRBJ1-1,.,TGTGCCAGCAGCTTGTCCAGGACTTTGAACACTGAAGCTTTCTTT,CASSLSRTLNTEAFF
.,TRBV5-1,TRBJ2-7,.,TGCGCCAGCAGCACCACCAGATCCTACGAGCAGTACTTC,CASSTTRSYEQYF
TRBD1,TRBV7-9,TRBJ2-7,.,TGTGCGAGCCGTGGTATCATAGGACAGGGGACTTACAATGAGCAGTACTTC,CASRGIIGQGTYNEQYF
.,TRBV7-2,TRBJ1-5,.,TGTGCCAGCACCCAGGACGGGGATAGCAATCAGCCCCAGCATTTT,CASTQDGDSNQPQHF
.,TRBV9,TRBJ2-4,few,TGTGCCAGCAGCGTAGACGGTTCGGGAGCCAAAAACATTCAGTACTTC,CASSVDGSGAKNIQYF
TRBD1,TRBV5-1,TRBJ1-2,.,TGCGCCAGCAGCCCGGGGGACAGGGAGTATGGCTACACCTTC,CASSPGDREYGYTF
TRBD1,TRBV20-1,TRBJ1-2,few,TGCAGTGCTAGAATCCCCGGGACAGGGATGAGTGGCTACACCTTC,CSARIPGTGMSGYTF
.,TRBV10-3,TRBJ1-3,.,TGTGCCATTAGCCGGGACCCTGCGTACACCATATATTTT,CAISRDPAYTIYF
TRBD1,TRBV12-3/TRBV12-4,TRBJ1-2,.,TGTGCCAGCAGTTTGGGGGACAGGGGTGTTGGCTACACCTTC,CASSLGDRGVGYTF
.,TRBV7-8,TRBJ2-4,.,TGTGCCAGCAGCTTACGGGAAGCCAAAAACATTCAGTACTTC,CASSLREAKNIQYF
TRBD1,TRBV27,TRBJ1-5,few,TGTGCCAGCAGTGCCCGGACAGGTTATCAGCCCCAGCATTTT,CASSARTGYQPQHF
.,TRBV5-1,TRBJ2-2,.,TGCGCCAGCAGCTTGGCCGATAACACCGGGGAGCTGTTTTTT,CASSLADNTGELFF
.,TRBV13,TRBJ1-4,.,TGTGCCAGCAGCGAGGGGGGACCTAATGAAAAACTGTTTTTT,CASSEGGPNEKLFF
.,TRBV7-2,TRBJ1-6,.,TGTGCCAGCAGCTTAGAATCGGGGAGGAATTCACCCCTCCACTTT,CASSLESGRNSPLHF
.,TRBV2,TRBJ2-3,few,TGTGCCAGCAGTGAGGTGGGGCGGACAGATACGCAGTATTTT,CASSEVGRTDTQYF
.,TRBV20-1,TRBJ2-4,.,TGCAGTGCGAGGGGAGTAGCCAAAAACATTCAGTACTTC,CSARGVAKNIQYF
.,TRBV5-1,TRBJ2-7,.,TGCGCCAGCAGCTTGGGGTCCGTTAACAATGAGCAGTACTTC,CASSLGSVNNEQYF
.,TRBV12-3/TRBV12-4,TRBJ2-2,.,TGTGCCAGCAGTTGGGGCGTGGGGCAGAAGGGAAACACCGGGGAGCTGTTTTTT,CASSWGVGQKGNTGELFF
.,TRBV6-2/TRBV6-3,TRBJ1-1,.,TGTGCCAGCAGCCGCCCGGCCAGGGTAAAAACTGAAGCTTTCTTT,CASSRPARVKTEAFF
TRBD2,TRBV10-3,TRBJ2-1,many,TGTGCCATCAGTGTGTCTAGCGGGGTGGATGAGCAGTTCTTC,CAISVSSGVDEQFF
.,TRBV4-2,TRBJ1-3,.,TGTGCCAGCAGCCAAGTGGGGTCGGCGCCCTCTGGAAACACCATATATTTT,CASSQVGSAPSGNTIYF
.,TRBV4-2,TRBJ2-7,few,TGTGCCAGCGCCCAAGGGGACACACACTCCTACGAGCAGTACTTC,CASAQGDTHSYEQYF
.,TRBV20-1,TRBJ2-3,few,TGCAGTGCAGGGGTGGGCAGGGCATACACAGATACGCAGTATTTT,CSAGVGRAYTDTQYF
.,TRBV10-3,TRBJ2-3,.,TGTGCCATCAGTGAGTCGATATGGGTAACTAGCACAGATACGCAGTATTTT,CAISESIWVTSTDTQYF
TRBD1,TRBV20-1,TRBJ1-2,few,TGCAGTGCTACAGACAGGGGGCGCGGTGGCTACACCTTC,CSATDRGRGGYTF
.,TRBV6-2/TRBV6-3,TRBJ2-2,.,TGTGCCAGCCAAAGGGTGGTCAGCGGGGAGCTGTTTTTT,CASQRVVSGELFF
.,TRBV4-2,TRBJ1-4,few,TGTGCCAGCACCGGTAGAACAACTAATGAAAAACTGTTTTTT,CASTGRTTNEKLFF
.,TRBV15,TRBJ2-1,few,TGTGCCACCAGCAGAGAAGACAACTACAATGAGCAGTTCTTC,CATSREDNYNEQFF
TRBD1,TRBV11-2,TRBJ1-2,few,TGTGCCAGCAGCTCTAGGGACAGGGGCATCTATGGCTACACCTTC,CASSSRDRGIYGYTF